This T cell receptor (beta chain) stems from a study of shared clonotypes between healthy human individuals (dated by TCRdb to the early 2020s). A note on the overall study: Three men and a couple of women, aged 18 to 49 years, made up the cohort. Libraries were prepared and TCR repertoires were sequenced by different laboratories using diverse techniques, in order to increase sequencing depth and limit assay-specific biases. To estimate repertoire size and how much clonotypes are shared between individuals, the study performed deep sequencing of blood TCR repertoires from a handful of healthy adults. Leukapheresis yielded between about 0.85 and 9.5 billion PBMCs per donor. For each donor, three plates each were used for CD4 naive and CD4 memory, two plates were used for CD8 naive, and one plate was used for CD8 memory. Broader findings and caveats from the paper: Naive subsets generally had larger estimated clonotype richness than memory subsets. Sharing across several donors was observed for approximately 4.6% of naive CD4, under 4% of naive CD8, roughly 2.4% of memory CD4, and 0.4% of memory CD8 clonotypes. Even with the large sequencing depth, rarefaction of the sorted-subset datasets indicated that sequencing was incomplete. Based on pairwise subsampling, the degree of clonotype sharing among donors was expected to be affected by sequencing depth. Higher generation probabilities were observed for clonotypes shared by all four sorted-subset donors than for non-shared clonotypes. Sampling was restricted to blood, and TCR repertoires in tissues likely differ from the TCR repertoires found in blood. Because the study included only a small number of donors, the genetic and exposure-history diversity represented was limited.

Per the germline V gene, SGHDT is the CDR1 and YYEEEE is the CDR2. From the cysteine through the phenylalanine, the CDR3 covers 12 amino acids. Just the 36-base CDR3 DNA is kept, in frame starting at base 1. Trimming takes 2 bases off V and 8 bases off J; junction bases not matched to a gene: 1. TCR CDR3 regions were amplified from genomic DNA by multiplex PCR using the deep immunoSEQ assay. Extracted genomic DNA from each cell subset was distributed evenly across all wells of several immunoSEQ 96-well plates, and each plate was treated as a replicate. For sorted subsets, each replicate PCR was loaded with 200 to 250 ng genomic DNA, equivalent to 32,000 or so T cell genomes. Purified libraries were measured with a Qubit 3.0 fluorometer, size-checked on a Bioanalyzer 2100, and measured again with the KAPA Library Quantification kit. A separate single-read 150-cycle Illumina NextSeq 550 flow cell was used to sequence each immunoSEQ 96-well plate. As for the authors' bioinformatics: Because only junctional sequences without quality scores were contained in the immunoSEQ output, filtering matching that applied to full-length reads could not be performed. To assign V/J genes and CDR3, sequences were annotated using PyIR, a Python wrapper for IgBLAST v1.9, with IMGT germline references. Reads were removed for weak V/J assignments (E-value above 1e-6), missing CDR3, stop codons, out-of-frame junctions, or ambiguous translated residues. V3J clonotypes were defined as sequences sharing an identical inferred V gene, J gene, and CDR3 amino acid sequence. Percentage overlap between repertoires was computed as shared unique clonotypes divided by the size of the smaller repertoire. Repertoire richness was assessed with RTK rarefaction, the Chao1 estimator, and Recon v2.1 estimates of unobserved clonotypes. OLGA was used to compute generation probabilities for all TCRbeta clonotypes that the gDNA method yielded from four donors. Held by TCRdb, this immuneACCESS table contains in-frame sequences only and omits some clones. Under half of the omission traces to an unresolved V gene where checked; the cause of the rest is unknown. V and J calls and clone size are copied from that table; D and trimming were computed from the DNA. This sample holds around 330,000 clones; around 72% were observed only once. The top ten clonotypes cover about a tenth of the sample.

Healthy HIV-negative adults with no recently reported acute infections or vaccinations were included as donors. Only Caucasian adults living in Nashville, Tennessee, USA were represented among the donors. CD4+ T cells were enriched by magnetic negative selection; naive cells were then positively selected on CD45RA, and the negative fraction formed the memory subset. Blood was collected by leukapheresis, and PBMCs were isolated by Ficoll-Histopaque density gradient centrifugation and then cryopreserved in liquid nitrogen vapor phase. Purity and quantity of every magnetically sorted T cell population were checked by analytical flow cytometry. Genomic DNA was isolated from every sorted fraction and measured by UV absorbance on a Nanodrop 2000c. This clone was seen at least ten times. The antigen it recognizes is unknown. The record has no base qualities; no much larger clone is one base away.

The TCR was taken from a man between 25 and 39 years old in good health. The chain couples TRBV5-6 to TRBJ1-2, with 9 junctional bases fitting TRBD1. What was sequenced was memory CD4+ T cells sorted from blood. The cell subset or site label on this specimen signifies: CD45RA-negative fraction. The nucleotide sequence is given as TGTGCCAGCAGCTTAGGACAGGGGGGCTACACCTTC. This is translated as CASSLGQGGYTF.